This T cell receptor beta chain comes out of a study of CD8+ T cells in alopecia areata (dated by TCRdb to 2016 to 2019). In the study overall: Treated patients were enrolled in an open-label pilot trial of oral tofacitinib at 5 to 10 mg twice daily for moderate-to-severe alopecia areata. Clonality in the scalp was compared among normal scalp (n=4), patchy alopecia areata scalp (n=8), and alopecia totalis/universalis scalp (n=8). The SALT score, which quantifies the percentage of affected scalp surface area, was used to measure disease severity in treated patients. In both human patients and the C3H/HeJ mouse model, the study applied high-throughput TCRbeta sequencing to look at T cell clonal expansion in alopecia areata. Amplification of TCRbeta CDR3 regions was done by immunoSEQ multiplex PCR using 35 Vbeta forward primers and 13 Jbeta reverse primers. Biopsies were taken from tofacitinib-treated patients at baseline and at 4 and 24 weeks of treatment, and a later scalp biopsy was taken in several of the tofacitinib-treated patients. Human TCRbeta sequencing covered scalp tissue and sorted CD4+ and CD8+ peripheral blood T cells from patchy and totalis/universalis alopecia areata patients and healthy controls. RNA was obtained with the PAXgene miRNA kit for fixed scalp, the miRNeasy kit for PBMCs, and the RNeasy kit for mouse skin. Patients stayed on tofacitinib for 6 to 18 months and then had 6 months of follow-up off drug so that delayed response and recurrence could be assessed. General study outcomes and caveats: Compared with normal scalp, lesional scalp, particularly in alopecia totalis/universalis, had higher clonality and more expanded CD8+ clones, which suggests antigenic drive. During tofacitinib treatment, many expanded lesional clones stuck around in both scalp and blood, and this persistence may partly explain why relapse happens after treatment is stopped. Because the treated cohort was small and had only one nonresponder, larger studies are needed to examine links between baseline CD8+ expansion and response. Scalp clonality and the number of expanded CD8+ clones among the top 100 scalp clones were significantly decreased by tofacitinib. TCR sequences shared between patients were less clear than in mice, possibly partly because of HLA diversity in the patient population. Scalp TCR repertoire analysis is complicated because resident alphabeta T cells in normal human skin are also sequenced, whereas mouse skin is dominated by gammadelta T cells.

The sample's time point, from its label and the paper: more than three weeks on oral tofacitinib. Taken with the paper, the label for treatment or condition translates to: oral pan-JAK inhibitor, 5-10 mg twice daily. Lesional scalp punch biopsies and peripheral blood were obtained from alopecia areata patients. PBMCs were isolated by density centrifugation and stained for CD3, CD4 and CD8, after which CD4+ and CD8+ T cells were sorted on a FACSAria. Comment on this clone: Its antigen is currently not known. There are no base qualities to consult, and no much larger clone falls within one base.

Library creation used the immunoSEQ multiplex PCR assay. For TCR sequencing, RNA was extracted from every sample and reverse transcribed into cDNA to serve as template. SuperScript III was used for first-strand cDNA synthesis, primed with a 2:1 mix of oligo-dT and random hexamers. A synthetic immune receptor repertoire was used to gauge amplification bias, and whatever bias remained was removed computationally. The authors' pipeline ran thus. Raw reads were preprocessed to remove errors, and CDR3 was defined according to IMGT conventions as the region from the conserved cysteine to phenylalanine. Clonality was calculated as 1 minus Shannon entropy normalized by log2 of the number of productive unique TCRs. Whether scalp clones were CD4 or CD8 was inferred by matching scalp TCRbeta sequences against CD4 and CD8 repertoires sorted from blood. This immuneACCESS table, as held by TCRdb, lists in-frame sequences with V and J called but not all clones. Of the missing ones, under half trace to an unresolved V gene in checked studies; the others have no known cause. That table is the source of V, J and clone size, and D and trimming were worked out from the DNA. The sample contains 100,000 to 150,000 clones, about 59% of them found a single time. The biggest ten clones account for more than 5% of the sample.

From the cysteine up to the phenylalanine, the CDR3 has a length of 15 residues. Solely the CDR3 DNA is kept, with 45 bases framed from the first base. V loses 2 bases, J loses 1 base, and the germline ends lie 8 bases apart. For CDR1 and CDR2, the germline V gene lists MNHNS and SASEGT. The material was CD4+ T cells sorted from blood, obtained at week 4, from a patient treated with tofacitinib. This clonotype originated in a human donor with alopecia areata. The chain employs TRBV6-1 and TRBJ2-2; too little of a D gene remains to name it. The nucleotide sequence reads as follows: TGTGCCAGCAGTGAAAACACAGAGAACACCGGGGAGCTGTTTTTT. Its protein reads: CASSENTENTGELFF.